Listed below are T cell receptor beta chains from one sample, sequenced in a study of T cells in Graves' hyperthyroidism and ophthalmopathy. TCRdb reprocessed the multiplex PCR reads with MiXCR, giving one entry per CDR3 protein. Among hundreds of thousands of distinct CDR3 sequences listed, around 15% were seen once. Sequencing input: blood. The receptors here all came from a woman aged 40-49 years with Graves' ophthalmopathy. Each CDR3 is given with its conserved first and last residue. A D gene is named only where the DNA matches it firmly.

TRBD2	TRBV19	TRBJ2-7	CASSPGLAALEQYF
.	TRBV5-1	TRBJ2-7	CASSLAIGYEQYF
TRBD2	TRBV28	TRBJ2-7	CASSLLAGAYEQYF
.	TRBV7-8	TRBJ1-5	CASSGDFDSNQPQHF
.	TRBV5-1	TRBJ2-7	CASNAGTDFSYEQYF
.	TRBV19	TRBJ1-5	CASRGVRGKSDQPQHF
.	TRBV4-3	.	CASSQGGSSGTQYF
.	TRBV6-1	TRBJ2-7	CASTLAGPSYEQYF
.	TRBV20-1	TRBJ1-6	CSARGYRLNSPLHF
TRBD2	TRBV4-1	TRBJ2-7	CASRTTSGKSYEQYF
.	TRBV6-1	TRBJ1-2	CASSEAGANYGYTF
.	TRBV30	TRBJ1-1	CAWTVGMNTEAFF
.	TRBV11-2	TRBJ2-5	CASSFGQGLETQYF
TRBD1	TRBV28	TRBJ2-2	CASRTGDRGVGELFF
.	TRBV7-2	TRBJ1-3	CASSLHTSGNTIYF
TRBD2	TRBV12-3/TRBV12-4	TRBJ2-7	CASSYSGLAGVHEQYF
TRBD1	TRBV27	TRBJ1-2	CASSLWGTGDGYTF
TRBD1	TRBV6-1	TRBJ2-5	CASTEDRAQETQYF
.	TRBV7-9	TRBJ2-7	CASSLDAGASYEQYF
.	TRBV2	TRBJ1-5	CASSEPGGNQPQHF
TRBD2	TRBV7-8	TRBJ2-4	CASSYAELAGGLNIQYF
TRBD2	TRBV3-1	TRBJ2-5	CASSQSSGRNQETQYF
TRBD1	TRBV10-3	TRBJ2-1	CAIRPGQGYNEQFF
.	TRBV28	TRBJ1-2	CASSFQRAYGYTF
.	TRBV7-9	TRBJ1-1	CASSRDIYTEAFF
.	TRBV3-1	TRBJ2-5	CASSQSSASETQYF
.	TRBV2	TRBJ2-6	CASQKSSGANVLTF
.	TRBV6-1	TRBJ1-2	CASSESRIDYGYTF
.	TRBV29-1	TRBJ2-7	CSGGGPFYEQYF
.	TRBV15	TRBJ1-1	CATSRDWYTEAFF
.	TRBV28	TRBJ2-7	CASSTAPGHPPYEQYF
.	TRBV12-3/TRBV12-4	TRBJ2-7	CASSLALGGVPYEQYF
.	TRBV12-5	TRBJ2-2	CASGGYGELFF
TRBD2	TRBV6-2/TRBV6-3	TRBJ2-7	CASLLAGVREQYF
.	TRBV18	TRBJ2-2	CASSPPAENTGELFF
.	TRBV4-2	TRBJ1-1	CASSQDRVLGRNTEAFF
.	TRBV28	TRBJ2-7	CASSLVVGGYEQYF
.	TRBV2	TRBJ2-4	CASSPGRLAKNIQYF
TRBD2	TRBV11-2	TRBJ2-7	CASSLDSGLLFYEQYF
.	TRBV6-2/TRBV6-3	TRBJ1-1	CASSYGGLSTEAFF
TRBD1	TRBV6-5	TRBJ2-7	CASSNTGGTGGEQYF
.	TRBV11-2	TRBJ2-5	CASSLLMGMETQYF
.	TRBV13	TRBJ1-1	CASSLGVQNTEAFF
TRBD2	TRBV7-2	TRBJ2-7	CASTASGRPSYEQYF
.	TRBV30	TRBJ1-1	CAWSALPRGDTEAFF